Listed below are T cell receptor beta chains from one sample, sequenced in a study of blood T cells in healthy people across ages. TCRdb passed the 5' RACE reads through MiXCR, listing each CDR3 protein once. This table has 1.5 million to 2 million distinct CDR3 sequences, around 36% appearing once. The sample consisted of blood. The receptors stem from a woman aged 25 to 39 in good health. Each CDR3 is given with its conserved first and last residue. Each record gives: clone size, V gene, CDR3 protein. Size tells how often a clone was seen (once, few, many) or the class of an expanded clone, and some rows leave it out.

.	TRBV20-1	CSALSGRARNEQFF
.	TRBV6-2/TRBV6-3	CASSLVGTANQPQHF
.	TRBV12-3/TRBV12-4	CASSGGQGAVNTQYF
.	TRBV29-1	CSPVPLDRAWEETQYF
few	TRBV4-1	CASSQGGEGLDAYF
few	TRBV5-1	CASSRGTSGFSYEQYF
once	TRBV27	CASSSRRGARAYEQYF
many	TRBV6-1	CASESGGSTDTQYF
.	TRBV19	CASSIEGYGYTF
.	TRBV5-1	CASSSVTGGRNEQFF
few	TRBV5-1	CASSLGNTGNTEAFF
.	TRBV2	CASSGRGVGYEQYF
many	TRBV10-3	CAISEDQGKGEQYF
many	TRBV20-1	CSAKAGMGTQYF
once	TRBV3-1	CASSQDPAGAYEQYF
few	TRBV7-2	CASSSPGFEQYF
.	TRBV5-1	CASRLGLAVTGANVLTF
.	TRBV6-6	CASTPSPRVRVNTEAFF
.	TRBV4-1	CASSQDIASGGRVTQYF
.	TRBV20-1	CSASGLLAKYADTQYF
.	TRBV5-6	CASSLFPGDSYEQYF
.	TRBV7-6	CASSIVARGSYNEQYF
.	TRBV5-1	CASSQSQGGKGYTF
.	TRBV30	CAWSVRVRARGNEQFF
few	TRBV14	CASSQESLAGAFTSSYNEQFF
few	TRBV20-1	CSATRGPETQYF
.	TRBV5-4	CTSSSQQGTSGYEQYF
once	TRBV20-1	CSARDEETSNSYEQYF
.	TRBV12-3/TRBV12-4	CASSSRGEGKISYNEQFF
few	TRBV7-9	CASSSAGGNGYTF
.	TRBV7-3	CASAIDRGNIQYF
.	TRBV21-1	CASRGLAGLKEGQYF
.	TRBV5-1	CASRTLAGLTTGTDTQYF
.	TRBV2	CAREAGTGVYEQYF
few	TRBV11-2	CASSLGGGRTYEQYF
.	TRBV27	CASSLQAGFGYEQYF
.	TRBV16	CASSPTDPGGSPLHF
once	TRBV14	CASSQGRGWREKLFF
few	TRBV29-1	CSVGLAGPYNEQFF
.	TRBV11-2	CASSFASGRGYEQYF
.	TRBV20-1	CSAQHPGPANEQYF
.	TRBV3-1	CVSSPRLGVNEQFF
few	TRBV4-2	CASSPPTGGLETQYF
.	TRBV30	CAWDRLDRGETQYF
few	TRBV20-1	CSASYSQGDGYTF
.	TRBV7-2	CASSGRTSGGADTQYF
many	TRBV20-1	CSARDRSRAGAYEQYF
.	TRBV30	CAGQGANSPLHF
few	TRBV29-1	CSVKAGTGYGYTF
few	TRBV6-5	CASSYGPPPNGDYEQYF
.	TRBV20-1	CSARDYRAREQYF
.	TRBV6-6	CATHFGGNTGELFF
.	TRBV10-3	CAITRRRAGKDEQYF